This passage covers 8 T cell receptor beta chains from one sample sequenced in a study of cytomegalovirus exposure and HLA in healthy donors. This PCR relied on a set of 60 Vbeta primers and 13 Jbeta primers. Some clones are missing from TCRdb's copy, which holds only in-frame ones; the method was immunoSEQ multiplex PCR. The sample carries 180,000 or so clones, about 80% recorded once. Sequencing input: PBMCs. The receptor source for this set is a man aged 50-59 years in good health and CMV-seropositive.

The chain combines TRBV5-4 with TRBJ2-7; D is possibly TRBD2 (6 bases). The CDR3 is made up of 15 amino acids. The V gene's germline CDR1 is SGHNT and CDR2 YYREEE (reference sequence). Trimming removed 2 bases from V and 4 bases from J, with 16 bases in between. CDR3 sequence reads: CASSFGTGEGYEQYV. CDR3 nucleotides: TGTGCCAGCAGCTTTGGAACGGGGGAAGGATACGAGCAGTACGTC.

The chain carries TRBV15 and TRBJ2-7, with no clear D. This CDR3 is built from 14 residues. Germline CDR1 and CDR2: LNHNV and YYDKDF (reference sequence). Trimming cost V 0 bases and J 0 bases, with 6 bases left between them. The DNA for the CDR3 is TGTGCCACCAGCAGAGATGGCAACTCCTACGAGCAGTACTTC. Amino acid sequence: CATSRDGNSYEQYF.

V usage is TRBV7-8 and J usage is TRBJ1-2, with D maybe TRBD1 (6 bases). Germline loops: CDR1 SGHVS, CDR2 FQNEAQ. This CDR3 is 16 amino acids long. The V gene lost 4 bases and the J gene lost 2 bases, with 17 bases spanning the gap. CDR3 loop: CASSSRQDTWNYGYTF. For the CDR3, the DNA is TGTGCCAGCAGCTCCCGACAGGATACGTGGAACTATGGCTACACCTTC.

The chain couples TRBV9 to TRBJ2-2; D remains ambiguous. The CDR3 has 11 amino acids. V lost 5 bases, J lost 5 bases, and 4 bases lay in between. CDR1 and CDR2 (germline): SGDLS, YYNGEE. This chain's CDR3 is CASSLTGELFF. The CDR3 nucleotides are TGTGCCAGCAGTTTAACCGGGGAGCTGTTTTTT.

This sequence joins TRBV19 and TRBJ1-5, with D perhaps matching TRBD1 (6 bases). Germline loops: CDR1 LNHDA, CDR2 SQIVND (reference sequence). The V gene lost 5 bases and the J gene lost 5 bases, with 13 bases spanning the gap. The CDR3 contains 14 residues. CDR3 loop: CASSSRTEDQPQHF. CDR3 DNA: TGTGCCAGTAGTTCCCGGACAGAAGATCAGCCCCAGCATTTT.

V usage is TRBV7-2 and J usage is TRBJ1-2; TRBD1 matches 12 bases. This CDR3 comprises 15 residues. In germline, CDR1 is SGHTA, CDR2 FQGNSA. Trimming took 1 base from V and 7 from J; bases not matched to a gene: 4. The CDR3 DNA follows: TGTGCCAGCAGCTTAGTTGAGGGACAGGGGGCTGGCTACACCTTC. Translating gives CASSLVEGQGAGYTF.

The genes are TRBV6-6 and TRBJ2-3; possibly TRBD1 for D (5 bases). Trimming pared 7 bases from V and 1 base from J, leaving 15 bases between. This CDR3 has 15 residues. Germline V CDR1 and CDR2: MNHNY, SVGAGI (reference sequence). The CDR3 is CASTTQGGGTDTQYF. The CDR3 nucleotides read TGTGCCAGCACCACCCAGGGTGGGGGCACAGATACGCAGTATTTT.

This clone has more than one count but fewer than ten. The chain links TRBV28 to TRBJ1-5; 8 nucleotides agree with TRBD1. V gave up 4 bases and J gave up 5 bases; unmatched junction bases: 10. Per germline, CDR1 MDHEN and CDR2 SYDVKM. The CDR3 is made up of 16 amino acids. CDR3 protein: CASSSLDRETYQPQHF. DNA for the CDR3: TGTGCCAGCAGTTCCCTGGACAGGGAGACTTATCAGCCCCAGCATTTT.